The rows below give T cell receptor beta chains drawn from one sample of a study of T cells in tuberculosis. Clones were sequenced by immunoSEQ multiplex PCR, and TCRdb holds only the in-frame ones, with some missing. The profile covers 85,000 to 100,000 clones, with approximately 90% appearing a single time and under 2.5% taken by the ten largest. Sequencing was carried out using CD1b-GMM tetramer-negative cells sorted from PBMCs. Every receptor here comes from an adult woman with latent tuberculosis. Each CDR3 is given with its conserved first and last residue. D genes are given only for firm matches. Expanded clones are given a class, and other clones once, few, many or no size at all.

size	V	J	D	DNA	CDR3
.	TRBV6-1	TRBJ1-1	.	TGTGCCACCCGGCGAAGGGGAGGGACTGAAGCTTTCTTT	CATRRRGGTEAFF
.	TRBV9	TRBJ2-1	.	TGTGCCAGCAGCGTAGGAGGAACCCGGAGGAATGAGCAGTTCTTC	CASSVGGTRRNEQFF
.	TRBV2	TRBJ2-2	TRBD2	TGTGCCAGCAGTCCACTAGCGGAGGGCCTCGGGGAGCTGTTTTTT	CASSPLAEGLGELFF
few	TRBV21-1	TRBJ2-7	.	TGTGCCAGCAGCAAAGAGCTAGGCAGATCTTCTTTC	CASSKELGRSSF
.	TRBV7-9	TRBJ2-4	TRBD1	TGTGCCAGCAGCGCCGGGACAGGGGGCCTACAGGGCATTCAGTACTTC	CASSAGTGGLQGIQYF
.	TRBV15	TRBJ1-1	.	TGTGCCACCAGCACCCGACGGGCCCAGGGGAACACTGAAGCTTTCTTT	CATSTRRAQGNTEAFF
.	TRBV13	TRBJ1-3	.	TGTGCCAGCAGCTTAGGGGGGCTTCGCGACTCTGGAAACACCATATATTTT	CASSLGGLRDSGNTIYF
.	TRBV29-1	TRBJ2-3	TRBD2	TGCAGCGAGCGGGGGGCTAACGACGCGGATACGCAGTATTTT	CSERGANDADTQYF
once	TRBV2	TRBJ1-4	.	TGTGCCAGCAGTGAATTAACGGTTAATGAAAAACTGTTTTTT	CASSELTVNEKLFF
.	TRBV11-2	TRBJ2-1	TRBD1	TGTGCCAGCAGCCAAGGGACAGGGATCGTCAATGAGCAGTTCTTC	CASSQGTGIVNEQFF
.	TRBV27	TRBJ1-6	TRBD1	TGTGCCAGCAGTCCCTGGACAGGGTATAATTCACCCCTCCACTTT	CASSPWTGYNSPLHF
once	TRBV29-1	TRBJ1-2	.	TGCAGCGTTCTAACGGCGGACAATGGCTACACCTTC	CSVLTADNGYTF
.	TRBV7-2	TRBJ2-3	.	TGTGCCAGCAGCTCAGGGACAGATACGCAGTATTTT	CASSSGTDTQYF
.	TRBV10-3	TRBJ2-5	.	TGTGCCATCAGTGAGCCCACGGCCGCTGGCGGTCCTCAAGAGACCCAGTACTTC	CAISEPTAAGGPQETQYF
.	TRBV6-5	TRBJ2-1	.	TGTGCCAGCACTAACGTCCGAGGGAAGCAGTTCTTC	CASTNVRGKQFF
.	TRBV19	TRBJ2-7	.	TGTGCCAGTACCGCCCTCCCCGGCACAGGCGAGCAGTACTTC	CASTALPGTGEQYF
.	TRBV19	TRBJ1-2	.	TGTGCCAGTAGTATAGCGGCCGGCCAGGGGTATGGCTACACCTTC	CASSIAAGQGYGYTF
.	TRBV29-1	TRBJ1-3	TRBD1	TGCAGCGTTCAGGACAGGGGGACATCATCTGGAAACACCATATATTTT	CSVQDRGTSSGNTIYF
.	TRBV2	TRBJ1-1	.	TGTGCCAGCAGTGCCGGGGTAGGTGGGGAAGCTTTCTTT	CASSAGVGGEAFF
.	TRBV2	TRBJ1-1	TRBD1	TGTGCCAGCAGTGGCTACTGGGACAGGGGGCGGATGAACACTGAAGCTTTCTTT	CASSGYWDRGRMNTEAFF
.	TRBV9	TRBJ2-1	TRBD2	TGTGCCAGCAGCCCCGGACTAGCGAGTGAGCAGTTCTTC	CASSPGLASEQFF
.	TRBV18	TRBJ2-5	.	TGTGCCAGCTCACCACAGGGGCAAGAGACCCAGTACTTC	CASSPQGQETQYF